This T cell receptor (beta chain) was retrieved from a study of T cells in Graves' hyperthyroidism and ophthalmopathy. Points from the study as a whole: In the blood, most expanded thyroid clonotypes above 0.001 appeared as well.

This clonotype was recorded a few times. Antigen unknown. RNA transcripts provided the source from which TCR beta CDR3 regions were amplified. A set of HTBI primers served as the primers for a first-round RT-PCR of the TCR CDR3. TCRdb ran MiXCR on the multiplex PCR reads and lists one entry per CDR3 protein. The table records hundreds of thousands of distinct CDR3 sequences, 35% of them present only once. The TCR comes from a woman aged 40 to 50 with Graves' hyperthyroidism. Sample: blood.

The CDR3 loop reads CASRGGSFLANYGYTF. The DNA of the CDR3 is TGTGCCAGCCGGGGGGGCAGCTTCTTAGCTAACTATGGCTACACCTTC. The rearrangement uses TRBV6-6 and TRBJ1-2; the D gene is possibly TRBD1 (6 bases). V was shortened by 8 bases and J by 0 bases, with 19 bases between the two germline ends. Germline CDR1 MNHNY, CDR2 SVGAGI (reference sequence). CDR3 size: 16 residues.